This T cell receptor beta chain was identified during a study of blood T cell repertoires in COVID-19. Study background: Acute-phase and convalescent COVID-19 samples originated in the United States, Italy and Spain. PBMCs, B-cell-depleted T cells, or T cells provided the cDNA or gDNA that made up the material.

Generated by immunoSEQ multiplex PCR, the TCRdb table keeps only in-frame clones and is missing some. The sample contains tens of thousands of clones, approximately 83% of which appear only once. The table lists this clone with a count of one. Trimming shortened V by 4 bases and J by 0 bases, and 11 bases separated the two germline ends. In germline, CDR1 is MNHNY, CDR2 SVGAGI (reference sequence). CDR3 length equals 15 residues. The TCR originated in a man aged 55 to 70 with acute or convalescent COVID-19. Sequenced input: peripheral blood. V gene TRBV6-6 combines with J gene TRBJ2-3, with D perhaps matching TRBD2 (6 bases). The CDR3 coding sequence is TGTGCCAGCAGTTCCCGGGACTCCAGCACAGATACGCAGTATTTT. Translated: CASSSRDSSTDTQYF.